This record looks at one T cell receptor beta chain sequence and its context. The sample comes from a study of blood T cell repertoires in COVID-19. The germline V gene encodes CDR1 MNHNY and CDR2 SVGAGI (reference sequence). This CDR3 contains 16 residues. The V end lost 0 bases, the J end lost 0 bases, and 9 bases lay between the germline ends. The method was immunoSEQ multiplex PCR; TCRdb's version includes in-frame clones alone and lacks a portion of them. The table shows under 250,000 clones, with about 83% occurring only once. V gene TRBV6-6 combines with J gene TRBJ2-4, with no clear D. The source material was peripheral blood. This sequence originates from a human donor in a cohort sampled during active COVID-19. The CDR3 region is CASSYSSFRAKNIQYF. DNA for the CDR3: TGTGCCAGCAGTTACTCGTCGTTTCGAGCCAAAAACATTCAGTACTTC.